The rows below give T cell receptor beta chains drawn from one sample of a study of blood T cell repertoires in COVID-19. Measured with immunoSEQ multiplex PCR; TCRdb has only the in-frame clones, and not every one. The sample lists about 70,000 clones, about 80% occurring once. The specimen was peripheral blood. These receptors came from a man between 25 and 39 years old with COVID-19, enrolled during active disease. Each CDR3 is given with its conserved first and last residue. Each record gives: D gene, V gene, J gene, clone size, CDR3 DNA, CDR3 protein. D genes are given only for firm matches. Clone size is given for some rows only: seen once, a few or many times, or a class if the clone is expanded.

D gene: TRBD2
V gene: TRBV6-5
J gene: TRBJ2-7
clone size: -
CDR3 DNA: TGTGCCAGCAGGTCACTAGCGGTATACGAGCAGTACTTC
CDR3 protein: CASRSLAVYEQYF

D gene: -
V gene: TRBV30
J gene: TRBJ2-7
clone size: -
CDR3 DNA: TGTGCCTGGAGTATGTCGGGGGAGCAGTACTTC
CDR3 protein: CAWSMSGEQYF

D gene: -
V gene: TRBV7-2
J gene: TRBJ2-3
clone size: -
CDR3 DNA: TGTGCCAGCAGCTTAGCTAGCGGAGGGACAGATACGCAGTATTTT
CDR3 protein: CASSLASGGTDTQYF

D gene: TRBD1
V gene: TRBV5-1
J gene: TRBJ1-1
clone size: once
CDR3 DNA: TGCGCCAGCAGCCATGGTCAGGGGGCGCGCACTGAAGCTTTCTTT
CDR3 protein: CASSHGQGARTEAFF

D gene: TRBD1
V gene: TRBV10-3
J gene: TRBJ1-6
clone size: -
CDR3 DNA: TGTGCCATCAGCCTTGATTTAGGGGGCTTTTCACCCCTCCACTTT
CDR3 protein: CAISLDLGGFSPLHF

D gene: TRBD2
V gene: TRBV19
J gene: TRBJ2-1
clone size: -
CDR3 DNA: TGTGCCAGTAGTATTTTAGCGGGAGTCAATGAGCAGTTCTTC
CDR3 protein: CASSILAGVNEQFF

D gene: -
V gene: TRBV19
J gene: TRBJ1-4
clone size: -
CDR3 DNA: TGTGCCACCACGTGGGGGGCAACTAATGAAAAACTGTTTTTT
CDR3 protein: CATTWGATNEKLFF

D gene: -
V gene: TRBV28
J gene: TRBJ2-5
clone size: -
CDR3 DNA: TGTGCCAGCAGTTTGGGCAGGGGTGGTCGCCAAGAGACCCAGTACTTC
CDR3 protein: CASSLGRGGRQETQYF

D gene: -
V gene: TRBV30
J gene: TRBJ1-1
clone size: -
CDR3 DNA: TGTGCCTTAAAAAACCGGGGGACCGGAGGAGCTTTCTTT
CDR3 protein: CALKNRGTGGAFF

D gene: TRBD1
V gene: TRBV6-5
J gene: TRBJ2-1
clone size: -
CDR3 DNA: TGTGCCAGCAGTAACAGGGGAACGGAGTTCTTC
CDR3 protein: CASSNRGTEFF

D gene: -
V gene: TRBV6-5
J gene: TRBJ2-1
clone size: -
CDR3 DNA: TGTGCCAGCAGTTACCGAGATCCCAATGAGCAGTTCTTC
CDR3 protein: CASSYRDPNEQFF

D gene: -
V gene: TRBV6-5
J gene: TRBJ2-3
clone size: -
CDR3 DNA: TGTGCCAGCAGTTACGTCCCCGCAGTGTCAGATACGCAGTATTTT
CDR3 protein: CASSYVPAVSDTQYF

D gene: -
V gene: TRBV7-9
J gene: TRBJ2-7
clone size: -
CDR3 DNA: TGTGCCAGCAGTGGAGGGGTCTCCTACGAGCAGTACTTC
CDR3 protein: CASSGGVSYEQYF

D gene: TRBD2
V gene: TRBV28
J gene: TRBJ2-6
clone size: -
CDR3 DNA: TGTGCCAGCCGGGGGGGCTCTGGGGCCAACGTCCTGACTTTC
CDR3 protein: CASRGGSGANVLTF

D gene: -
V gene: TRBV4-1
J gene: TRBJ1-1
clone size: -
CDR3 DNA: TGCGCCAGCAGCCCAGGCGGGACTGAAGCTTTCTTT
CDR3 protein: CASSPGGTEAFF

D gene: -
V gene: TRBV21-1
J gene: TRBJ2-1
clone size: -
CDR3 DNA: TGTGCCAGCAGCAAACCCCACGAGGGTCCTTCCTACAATGAGCAGTTCTTC
CDR3 protein: CASSKPHEGPSYNEQFF

D gene: TRBD2
V gene: TRBV9
J gene: TRBJ2-2
clone size: -
CDR3 DNA: TGTGCCAGCAGAGAGTCCGGGACTAGCTCCGGGGAGCTGTTTTTT
CDR3 protein: CASRESGTSSGELFF

D gene: TRBD1
V gene: TRBV28
J gene: TRBJ1-5
clone size: -
CDR3 DNA: TGTGCCAGCATCACGGGACAGGGCGTTCAGCCCCAGCATTTT
CDR3 protein: CASITGQGVQPQHF

D gene: -
V gene: TRBV4-2
J gene: TRBJ1-6
clone size: -
CDR3 DNA: TGTGCCAGCAGCACCCAAGATAGGAGTTCGTCGGCACCCCTCCACTTT
CDR3 protein: CASSTQDRSSSAPLHF

D gene: -
V gene: TRBV5-8
J gene: TRBJ1-5
clone size: once
CDR3 DNA: TGTGCCAGCAGCTTCTCGGGGGGCGGACAACAGCCCCAGCATTTT
CDR3 protein: CASSFSGGGQQPQHF

D gene: TRBD1
V gene: TRBV27
J gene: TRBJ1-6
clone size: -
CDR3 DNA: TGTGCCAGCAAGGAACCGGGACAGGCTTTTTTACCCCTCCACTTT
CDR3 protein: CASKEPGQAFLPLHF

D gene: -
V gene: TRBV24-1
J gene: TRBJ2-1
clone size: -
CDR3 DNA: TGTGCCACCAGTGTAGGAGGCAGTTTGAATGAGCAGTTCTTC
CDR3 protein: CATSVGGSLNEQFF

D gene: TRBD1
V gene: TRBV6-5
J gene: TRBJ1-2
clone size: once
CDR3 DNA: TGTGCTAGCAGTACCAATCGACAGGGAGGCTACACCTTC
CDR3 protein: CASSTNRQGGYTF

D gene: -
V gene: TRBV10-2
J gene: TRBJ2-5
clone size: once
CDR3 DNA: TGCGCCAGCAGTGAGTCGAGCCCGACTAAGGGTCTAGTGAGGGAGACCCAGTACTTC
CDR3 protein: CASSESSPTKGLVRETQYF

D gene: -
V gene: TRBV3-1/TRBV3-2
J gene: TRBJ1-5
clone size: once
CDR3 DNA: TGTGCCAGCAGCCTCGGATCACGCGGTCAGCCCCAGCATTTT
CDR3 protein: CASSLGSRGQPQHF

D gene: -
V gene: TRBV7-9
J gene: TRBJ1-1
clone size: -
CDR3 DNA: TGTGCCAGCAGCACCCGGACAGCCTTTAACACTGAAGCTTTCTTT
CDR3 protein: CASSTRTAFNTEAFF

D gene: -
V gene: TRBV6-5
J gene: TRBJ1-1
clone size: -
CDR3 DNA: TGTGCCACTCATAGGAACACTGAAGCTTTCTTT
CDR3 protein: CATHRNTEAFF

D gene: TRBD2
V gene: TRBV7-8
J gene: TRBJ2-1
clone size: -
CDR3 DNA: TGTGCCAGCAGCCTTTCCGGGACTAGAGGGAACAATGAGCAGTTCTTC
CDR3 protein: CASSLSGTRGNNEQFF

D gene: -
V gene: TRBV15
J gene: TRBJ1-4
clone size: -
CDR3 DNA: TGTGCCACCAGCAGAGGAGAGACTTCAACTAATGAAAAACTGTTTTTT
CDR3 protein: CATSRGETSTNEKLFF

D gene: -
V gene: TRBV24-1
J gene: TRBJ1-1
clone size: -
CDR3 DNA: TGTGCCACCAGTGCCGCTAGGCCAGGGGACACTGAAGCTTTCTTT
CDR3 protein: CATSAARPGDTEAFF

D gene: -
V gene: TRBV5-6
J gene: TRBJ1-2
clone size: once
CDR3 DNA: TGTGCCAGCAGCTTGGCGGGGTTGTTAGACTATGGCTACACCTTC
CDR3 protein: CASSLAGLLDYGYTF

D gene: TRBD1
V gene: TRBV6-6
J gene: TRBJ1-5
clone size: -
CDR3 DNA: TGTGCCAGCCTAGACAGGGGCAATCAGCCCCAGCATTTT
CDR3 protein: CASLDRGNQPQHF

D gene: -
V gene: TRBV14
J gene: TRBJ2-7
clone size: -
CDR3 DNA: TGTGCCAGCAGCCCTCGGGACAAAAGCTACGAGCAGTACTTC
CDR3 protein: CASSPRDKSYEQYF

D gene: -
V gene: TRBV15
J gene: TRBJ1-1
clone size: -
CDR3 DNA: TGTGCCACCAGCAGAGCCCTGGACAGGAACACTGAAGCTTTCTTT
CDR3 protein: CATSRALDRNTEAFF

D gene: -
V gene: TRBV6-5
J gene: TRBJ2-5
clone size: -
CDR3 DNA: TGTGCCGTAAGAGAAGGGGCCTTTTCCGGGACCCAGTACTTC
CDR3 protein: CAVREGAFSGTQYF

D gene: TRBD1
V gene: TRBV11-3
J gene: TRBJ2-1
clone size: -
CDR3 DNA: TGTGCCAGCAGCGGCCGGGACAGGGGATACGGTGAGCAGTTCTTC
CDR3 protein: CASSGRDRGYGEQFF

D gene: TRBD1
V gene: TRBV4-1
J gene: TRBJ1-5
clone size: -
CDR3 DNA: TGCGCCAGCAGCCAAGGACAGGGGGGACAGCCCCAGCATTTT
CDR3 protein: CASSQGQGGQPQHF

D gene: -
V gene: TRBV5-1
J gene: TRBJ1-4
clone size: -
CDR3 DNA: TGCGCCAGCAGCTTGGAACCCGGCGGGGGGACATTGGATGAAAAACTGTTTTTT
CDR3 protein: CASSLEPGGGTLDEKLFF

D gene: -
V gene: TRBV30
J gene: TRBJ2-5
clone size: -
CDR3 DNA: TGTGCCTGGGCCTCGACTAACCAAGAGACCCAGTACTTC
CDR3 protein: CAWASTNQETQYF

D gene: -
V gene: TRBV15
J gene: TRBJ2-1
clone size: -
CDR3 DNA: TGTGCCACCAGCGTGGACGGGACAACCTACAATGAGCAGTTCTTC
CDR3 protein: CATSVDGTTYNEQFF

D gene: -
V gene: TRBV30
J gene: TRBJ1-4
clone size: -
CDR3 DNA: TGTGCCTGGGGAGCCTCAGGGGCAACTAATGAAAAACTGTTTTTT
CDR3 protein: CAWGASGATNEKLFF

D gene: -
V gene: TRBV9
J gene: TRBJ1-2
clone size: -
CDR3 DNA: TGTGCCAGCCGACTCCCGGGCTATGGCTACACCTTC
CDR3 protein: CASRLPGYGYTF

D gene: -
V gene: TRBV12-3/TRBV12-4
J gene: TRBJ1-2
clone size: -
CDR3 DNA: TGTGCCAGCAGTTTTGAACTGCTCTATGGCTACACCTTC
CDR3 protein: CASSFELLYGYTF

D gene: -
V gene: TRBV15
J gene: TRBJ2-1
clone size: -
CDR3 DNA: TGTGCCACCAGCAGAGATCTGGACAGTCCTAATGAGCAGTTCTTC
CDR3 protein: CATSRDLDSPNEQFF

D gene: TRBD2
V gene: TRBV5-1
J gene: TRBJ2-7
clone size: -
CDR3 DNA: TGCGCCAGCAGCTTGGCAGCGGGAGGAACCTACGAGCAGTACTTC
CDR3 protein: CASSLAAGGTYEQYF

D gene: -
V gene: TRBV5-1
J gene: TRBJ2-1
clone size: -
CDR3 DNA: TGCGCCAGCAGCTTGGTGATTAGCTCCTACAATGAGCAGTTCTTC
CDR3 protein: CASSLVISSYNEQFF